Described below is a single T cell receptor beta chain sequence and its context. Antigen specificity is unknown. V lost 1 base to trimming and J lost 2 bases, with 10 bases between them. The length of the CDR3 is 15 residues. CDR1 and CDR2 (germline): SGHRS, YFSETQ. The sample is drawn from a study of cytomegalovirus exposure and HLA in healthy donors. Study-level background: A later analysis reported the same platform for the 100 to 150 validation repertoires and the roughly 650 first-cohort repertoires. The study's findings and limits: According to a subsequent analysis, TCR clusters identified in the first cohort showed a tendency to co-occur across the 120 or so validation repertoires.

Among the roughly 110 subjects of the validation cohort, separate from the approximately 700-subject first cohort, were the donors. The assay was immunoSEQ multiplex PCR, and TCRdb's table has in-frame clones only and misses some. The table has about 64,000 clones, around 89% seen once. Material: PBMCs. The clonotype was recovered from a young woman in good health and CMV-seronegative. J is TRBJ1-3 and V is TRBV5-1; D ambiguous. The CDR3 sequence: CASSLNGPPGNTIYF. The CDR3, as DNA: TGCGCCAGCAGCTTGAATGGCCCCCCTGGAAACACCATATATTTT.